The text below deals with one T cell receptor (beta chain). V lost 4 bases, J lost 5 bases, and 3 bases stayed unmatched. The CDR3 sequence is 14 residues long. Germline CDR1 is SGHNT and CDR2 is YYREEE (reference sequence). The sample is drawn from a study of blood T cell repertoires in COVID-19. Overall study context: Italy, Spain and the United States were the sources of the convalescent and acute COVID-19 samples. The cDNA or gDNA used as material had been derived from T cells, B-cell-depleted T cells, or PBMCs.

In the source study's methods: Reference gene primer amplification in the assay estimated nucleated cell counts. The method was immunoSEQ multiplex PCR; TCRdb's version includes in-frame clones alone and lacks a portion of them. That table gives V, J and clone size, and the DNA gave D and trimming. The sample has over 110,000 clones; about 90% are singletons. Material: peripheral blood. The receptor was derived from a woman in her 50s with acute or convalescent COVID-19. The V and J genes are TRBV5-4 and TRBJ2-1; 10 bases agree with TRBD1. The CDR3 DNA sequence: TGTGCCAGCAGCGTTGGACAGGGGGACAATGAGCAGTTCTTC. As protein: CASSVGQGDNEQFF.